The 27 T cell receptor beta chains below were found in one sample sequenced in a study of OX40 agonist ivuxolimab in advanced cancers. Profiling relied on immunoSEQ multiplex PCR, and the TCRdb table lists in-frame clones only, not all of them. The sample holds around 84,000 clones, roughly 83% seen once. The sequenced sample was CD4+ or CD8+ T cells sorted from blood, obtained in a trial of the OX40 agonist ivuxolimab. All receptors derive from an adult with an advanced solid tumor such as melanoma, head and neck, liver or kidney cancer.

This chain links TRBV6-5 with TRBJ1-3; possible D gene TRBD1, 5 bases. Germline CDR1 is MNHEY and CDR2 is SVGAGI. CDR3 length: 16 residues. Trimming took off 0 bases at V and 1 base at J, with 10 bases between the two ends. The CDR3 reads CASSYSGGPSGNTIYF. The CDR3 bases are TGTGCCAGCAGTTACTCGGGGGGACCTTCTGGAAACACCATATATTTT.

For this clone: Different DNA sequences within this sample yield the same CDR3. CDR3 sequence: CASSLPGTSGSNEQFF. CDR3 coding DNA: TGCGCCAGCAGCTTGCCTGGGACTAGCGGGAGTAATGAGCAGTTCTTC. The gene calls are TRBV5-1 and TRBJ2-1, with TRBD2 identical over 14 bases. The V gene's germline CDR1 is SGHRS and CDR2 YFSETQ. Unmatched junction bases numbered 4, after V lost 1 base and J lost 7 bases. The length of the CDR3 is 16 residues. Combining the CDR3 with reference TRBV5-1 and TRBJ2-1 gives the whole variable domain KAGVTQTPRYLIKTRGQQVTLSCSPISGHRSVSWYQQTPGQGLQFLFEYFSETQRNKGNFPGRFSGRQFSNSRSEMNVSTLELGDSALYLCASSLPGTSGSNEQFFGPGTRLTVL.

V and J are TRBV5-1 and TRBJ2-1, with D unclear. Trimming removed 0 bases at V and 0 bases at J, with 7 bases between. Germline V gene sequence: CDR1 SGHRS, CDR2 YFSETQ. The CDR3 is made up of 15 amino acids. The CDR3 nucleotides are TGCGCCAGCAGCTTGGTAGTTAGCTCCTACAATGAGCAGTTCTTC. This encodes CASSLVVSSYNEQFF.

This chain uses TRBV19 with TRBJ2-3; D is unclear. V dropped 7 bases and J dropped 0 bases, with 8 bases sitting between them. The CDR3 sequence is 13 residues long. Germline V gives CDR1 LNHDA, CDR2 SQIVND (reference sequence). In DNA, the CDR3 is TGTGCCAGTACCGGCGACAGCACAGATACGCAGTATTTT. This encodes CASTGDSTDTQYF.

The gene calls are TRBV13 and TRBJ1-2, with D unresolved. Germline V CDR1 and CDR2: PRHDT, FYEKMQ (reference sequence). With 4 bases removed from V and 7 bases from J, the gap between germline ends came to 16 bases. CDR3 length: 14 residues. The CDR3 DNA sequence: TGTGCCAGCAGCTCATTAATGGGCGGCTTTGGCTACACCTTC. It encodes CASSSLMGGFGYTF.

V gene TRBV7-9 combines with J gene TRBJ1-2, with 8 bases matching TRBD1. In germline, CDR1 is SEHNR, CDR2 FQNEAQ (reference sequence). The CDR3 runs to 13 residues. V lost 2 bases and J lost 5; bases outside the gene matches: 1. In DNA form, the CDR3 reads TGTGCCAGCAGCTTATGGACAGGGTATGGCTACACCTTC. Translation gives CASSLWTGYGYTF.

As to this clone: Other DNA sequences within the sample encode an identical CDR3. The chain has TRBV19 and TRBJ1-5, with D possibly matching TRBD1 (5 bases). This CDR3 has 14 amino acids. Per the germline V gene, CDR1 is LNHDA and CDR2 is SQIVND (reference sequence). V lost 2 bases and J lost 1, with 6 bases in between. The CDR3 loop reads CASSIQGSNQPQHF. Here the CDR3 DNA reads TGTGCCAGTAGTATACAGGGAAGCAATCAGCCCCAGCATTTT.

The CDR3 is CASKTGDRGYTF. CDR3 bases: TGTGCCAGTAAGACGGGGGACAGGGGCTACACCTTC. The chain links TRBV27 to TRBJ1-2; TRBD1 agrees at 8 bases. The CDR3 has 12 residues. CDR1 MNHEY and CDR2 SMNVEV come from the germline V gene (reference sequence). The V and J ends lost 9 bases and 8 bases, in that order; junction bases with no gene match: 8.

The chain joins TRBV4-2 to TRBJ2-7; D might be TRBD2 (5 bases). Germline assignment: CDR1 LGHNA and CDR2 YNFKEQ. V was clipped by 5 bases and J by 4 bases, with 18 bases between them. This CDR3 has 15 residues. The CDR3 bases are TGTGCCAGCAGCTTAGGTCCAGCGGCGAATTACGAGCAGTACTTC. It codes for CASSLGPAANYEQYF.

CDR3 DNA sequence: TGTGCCTGGAGTACCTCCCTTGGTACGAACACTGAAGCTTTCTTT. Translation gives CAWSTSLGTNTEAFF. The V and J genes are TRBV30 and TRBJ1-1; no reliable D call. V was pared by 2 bases and J by 1 base, with 14 bases between. The CDR3 has 15 amino acids. Germline lookup yields CDR1 GTSNPN and CDR2 SVGIG (reference sequence).

This clone was seen once. This chain connects TRBV5-1 to TRBJ2-3, with D possibly TRBD2 on 5 matching bases. Trimming took 1 base from V and 3 from J, leaving 6 bases between them. The CDR3 runs 13 residues. CDR1 is SGHRS and CDR2 is YFSETQ in the germline V gene. For the CDR3, the DNA is TGCGCCAGCAGCTTGAGGGAGACAGATACGCAGTATTTT. Its translation: CASSLRETDTQYF.

The chain carries TRBV4-3 and TRBJ1-1; tentatively, D is TRBD1 (5 bases). Germline V gene lookup returns CDR1 LGHNA and CDR2 YSLEER. V lost 0 bases and J lost 1, with 9 bases in between. This CDR3 contains 15 residues. In DNA, the CDR3 is TGCGCCAGCAGCCAAGATCAGGGAGGGAACACTGAAGCTTTCTTT. Its protein is CASSQDQGGNTEAFF.

The chain employs TRBV5-1 and TRBJ2-1; 9 bases are a match to TRBD1. V shed 0 bases, J shed 7 bases, and the junction held 8 bases outside the gene matches. CDR3 length: 16 residues. Per the germline V gene, CDR1 is SGHRS and CDR2 is YFSETQ. CDR3 DNA sequence: TGCGCCAGCAGCTTGGTTCCGGGACAGGGAGAAAATGAGCAGTTCTTC. This codes for CASSLVPGQGENEQFF. Together with reference TRBV5-1 and TRBJ2-1, the CDR3 gives the full variable domain: KAGVTQTPRYLIKTRGQQVTLSCSPISGHRSVSWYQQTPGQGLQFLFEYFSETQRNKGNFPGRFSGRQFSNSRSEMNVSTLELGDSALYLCASSLVPGQGENEQFFGPGTRLTVL.

The rearrangement uses TRBV9 and TRBJ2-3, with 10 positions matching TRBD1. V lost 4 bases to trimming and J lost 3 bases; unmatched junction nucleotides: 5. Looked up from germline, CDR1 is SGDLS and CDR2 is YYNGEE. There are 15 residues in the CDR3. The DNA of the CDR3 is TGTGCCAGCAGCATCCGACAGGGGGCAACAGATACGCAGTATTTT. Its protein is CASSIRQGATDTQYF.

The chain employs TRBV7-2 and TRBJ2-5; D gene uncertain. Germline assignment: CDR1 SGHTA and CDR2 FQGNSA. V dropped 2 bases and J dropped 4 bases, with 5 bases sitting between them. The CDR3 totals 12 residues. The CDR3: CASSLSRETQYF. The CDR3 region has the DNA TGTGCCAGCAGCTTATCGAGAGAGACCCAGTACTTC.

This chain links TRBV28 with TRBJ1-2; D is ambiguous. The CDR3 covers 14 residues. Trimming cost V 5 bases and J 3 bases, with 13 bases left between them. Per germline, CDR1 MDHEN and CDR2 SYDVKM. The CDR3 loop is CASSGWAVDYGYTF. DNA for the CDR3: TGTGCCAGCAGTGGCTGGGCGGTGGACTATGGCTACACCTTC.

The V and J genes are TRBV7-9 and TRBJ2-5; D call uncertain. V lost 1 base and J lost 4, with 4 bases in between. The CDR3 has 12 amino acids. The germline V gene encodes CDR1 SEHNR and CDR2 FQNEAQ (reference sequence). CDR3 sequence (DNA): TGTGCCAGCAGCTTAGTTGGAGAGACCCAGTACTTC. It encodes CASSLVGETQYF. The whole variable domain, filled in from reference TRBV7-9 and TRBJ2-5, reads DTGVSQNPRHKITKRGQNVTFRCDPISEHNRLYWYRQTLGQGPEFLTYFQNEAQLEKSRLLSDRFSAERPKGSFSTLEIQRTEQGDSAMYLCASSLVGETQYFGPGTRLLVL.

The chain has TRBV5-1 and TRBJ1-2, with 7 positions matching TRBD1. Germline V lookup: CDR1 SGHRS, CDR2 YFSETQ. This CDR3 region has 14 residues. V lost 3 bases to trimming and J lost 7 bases; unmatched junction nucleotides: 9. CDR3 amino acids: CASSSQGPALGYTF. CDR3 sequence (DNA): TGCGCCAGCAGCTCACAGGGGCCCGCACTTGGCTACACCTTC.

The rearrangement uses TRBV28 and TRBJ2-3, with TRBD1 matching over 7 bases. The CDR3 spans 14 residues. Per germline, CDR1 MDHEN and CDR2 SYDVKM. The V segment lost 6 bases and the J segment 2 bases; nucleotides outside the gene matches: 5. CDR3 protein: CASSPGTDTDTQYF. The DNA of the CDR3 is TGTGCCAGCAGCCCCGGGACAGACACAGATACGCAGTATTTT.

The chain couples TRBV5-1 to TRBJ2-5; 7 bases fit TRBD2. CDR1 is SGHRS, CDR2 YFSETQ, per germline. The CDR3 totals 15 residues. V was clipped by 2 bases and J by 5 bases; unmatched bases: 9. CDR3 DNA sequence: TGCGCCAGCAGCTTCTTCAGCGGGGAGGGGGAGACCCAGTACTTC. It encodes CASSFFSGEGETQYF. The whole variable domain, filled in from reference TRBV5-1 and TRBJ2-5, reads KAGVTQTPRYLIKTRGQQVTLSCSPISGHRSVSWYQQTPGQGLQFLFEYFSETQRNKGNFPGRFSGRQFSNSRSEMNVSTLELGDSALYLCASSFFSGEGETQYFGPGTRLLVL.

A remark on this clone: Other DNA sequences in the same sample also yield this CDR3. J is TRBJ2-1 and V is TRBV11-2; D gene unclear. The CDR3 spans 14 residues. Trimming removed 1 base at V and 2 bases at J, with 6 bases between. CDR1 SGHAT and CDR2 FQNNGV come from the germline V gene. CDR3 region: CASSLALAYNEQFF. The CDR3 DNA reads TGTGCCAGCAGCTTAGCCTTAGCCTACAATGAGCAGTTCTTC.

The chain has TRBV6-5 and TRBJ2-2; D is ambiguous. The CDR3 contains 11 residues. V was cut by 5 bases and J by 8 bases, with 6 bases left in between. Germline CDR1 reads MNHEY; CDR2 reads SVGAGI. This chain's CDR3 is CASSLQGELFF. CDR3 in DNA: TGTGCCAGCAGTCTCCAGGGGGAGCTGTTTTTT.

The rearrangement joins TRBV5-1 to TRBJ1-2; 8 bases fit TRBD1. CDR3 size: 13 residues. Germline CDR1 SGHRS, CDR2 YFSETQ. The J segment lost 8 bases and the V segment lost 3 bases, leaving 6 bases of the junction unmatched. The CDR3 DNA reads as TGCGCCAGCAGCTACACAGGGGGAGAGGGCTACACCTTC. Its protein is CASSYTGGEGYTF.

The chain uses TRBV29-1 and TRBJ1-1, with 7 bases aligning to TRBD1. Germline trimming cut 6 bases from V and 4 bases from J; bases unmatched to any gene: 5. Germline V gives CDR1 SQVTM, CDR2 ANQGSEA. The CDR3 contains 12 residues. CDR3 sequence: CSVEEGATEAFF. CDR3 nucleotides: TGCAGCGTGGAGGAGGGGGCCACTGAAGCTTTCTTT.

This chain joins TRBV2 and TRBJ2-1; D gene uncertain. The length of the CDR3 is 11 residues. The germline V and J ends were trimmed by 8 bases and 4 bases, with 6 bases remaining between them. CDR1 is SNHLY, CDR2 FYNNEI, per germline. Here the CDR3 DNA reads TGTGCCAGCCTGGGGTACAATGAGCAGTTCTTC. It yields the protein CASLGYNEQFF.

This clone has just a few counts. V usage is TRBV19 and J usage is TRBJ1-5; the match to TRBD1 covers 7 bases. V was pared by 7 bases and J by 1 base, with 10 bases of the junction left unmatched. The CDR3 length is 16 residues. The germline V gene has CDR1 LNHDA and CDR2 SQIVND (reference sequence). The CDR3 reads CASTDIGDRSNQPQHF. The CDR3 nucleotides are TGTGCCAGTACCGATATTGGGGACAGAAGCAATCAGCCCCAGCATTTT. The variable domain in full, completed from reference TRBV19 and TRBJ1-5, reads DGGITQSPKYLFRKEGQNVTLSCEQNLNHDAMYWYRQDPGQGLRLIYYSQIVNDFQKGDIAEGYSVSREKKESFPLTVTSAQKNPTAFYLCASTDIGDRSNQPQHFGDGTRLSIL.

The rearrangement links TRBV11-3 to TRBJ1-1, with D hard to call. V lost 4 bases and J 2 bases, leaving 2 bases between the germline ends. The germline gives CDR1 SGHNT, CDR2 YENEEA. The CDR3 is made up of 11 amino acids. DNA for the CDR3: TGTGCCAGCAGCTCAAACACTGAAGCTTTCTTT. Translated, it gives CASSSNTEAFF. Drawing the rest from reference TRBV11-3 and TRBJ1-1, the complete variable domain is EAGVVQSPRYKIIEKKQPVAFWCNPISGHNTLYWYLQNLGQGPELLIRYENEEAVDDSQLPKDRFSAERLKGVDSTLKIQPAELGDSAVYLCASSSNTEAFFGQGTRLTVV.